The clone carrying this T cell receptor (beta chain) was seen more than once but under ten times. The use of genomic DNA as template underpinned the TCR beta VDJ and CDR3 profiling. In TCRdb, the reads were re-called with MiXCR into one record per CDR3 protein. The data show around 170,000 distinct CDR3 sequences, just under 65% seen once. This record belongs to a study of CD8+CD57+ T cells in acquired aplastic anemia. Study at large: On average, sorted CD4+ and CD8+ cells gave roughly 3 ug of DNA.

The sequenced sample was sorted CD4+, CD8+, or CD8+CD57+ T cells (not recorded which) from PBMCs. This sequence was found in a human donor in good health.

The CDR3 loop is CASRAQVTITDTQYF. The CDR3 bases are TGTGCCAGCAGAGCTCAGGTTACGATCACAGATACGCAGTATTTT. The V and J genes are TRBV7-9 and TRBJ2-3; D remains unclear. In germline, CDR1 is SEHNR, CDR2 FQNEAQ (reference sequence). Trimming stripped 6 bases from V and 2 bases from J, with 15 bases between. The CDR3 contains 15 residues.